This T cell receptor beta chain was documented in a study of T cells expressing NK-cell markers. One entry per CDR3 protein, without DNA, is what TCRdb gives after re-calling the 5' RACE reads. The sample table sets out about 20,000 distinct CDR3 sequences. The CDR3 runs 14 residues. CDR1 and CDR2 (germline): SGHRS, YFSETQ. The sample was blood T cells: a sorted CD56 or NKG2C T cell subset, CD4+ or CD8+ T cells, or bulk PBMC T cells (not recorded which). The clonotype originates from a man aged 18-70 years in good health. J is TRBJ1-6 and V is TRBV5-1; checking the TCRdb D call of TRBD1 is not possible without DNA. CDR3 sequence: CASSQDRGNSPLHF.